A selection of T cell receptor beta chains follows, all from one sample in a study of patients and donors after allogeneic stem cell transplantation. Each CDR3 protein gets one entry after TCRdb re-called the RT-PCR reads with MiXCR. Of some 230,000 distinct CDR3 sequences detected, 14% appear once; the ten largest clones hold around a tenth. Input material: blood, either unsorted or a sorted T cell fraction (not recorded which). The origin of the receptors is a human donor who was either an allogeneic HSCT recipient or a stem cell or donor lymphocyte infusion donor (not recorded which). It is not recorded whose cells these are; they may come from a transplant donor. Each CDR3 is given with its conserved first and last residue.

J gene,V gene,CDR3 protein
TRBJ1-1,TRBV3-1,CASSQQKPTGGPEAFF
TRBJ2-3,TRBV4-2,CASSQDGGGHSTDTQYF
TRBJ2-3,TRBV29-1,CSVEGLVADTQYF
TRBJ1-2,TRBV5-1,CASSPDGTTPTYGYTF
TRBJ2-1,TRBV6-4,CASSSETGVDEQFF
TRBJ2-7,TRBV3-1,CASSQGLAANYEQYF
TRBJ1-2,TRBV6-1,CASLEYYGYTF
TRBJ1-6,TRBV4-3,CASSQDLQAFVPLHF
TRBJ2-3,TRBV20-1,CSATSPGRGTDTQYF
TRBJ2-4,TRBV4-1,CASSQDLSGRTNIQYF
TRBJ1-2,TRBV27,CASSITGGNYGYTF
TRBJ2-3,TRBV20-1,CSSLAGYTDTQYF
TRBJ1-2,TRBV5-1,CASSSPGQLIDYGYTF
TRBJ1-2,TRBV10-3,CAISYRDDDGYTF
TRBJ1-1,TRBV12-3/TRBV12-4,CASSLTGMNTEAFF
TRBJ2-4,TRBV12-5,CASGSTALGQGRMNIQYF
TRBJ2-5,TRBV4-2,CASSQPPGQKQETQYF
TRBJ2-6,TRBV5-5,CASSPGTSGSGANVLTF
TRBJ2-2,TRBV27,CASSSGTGGYWTGELFF
TRBJ1-2,TRBV6-1,CASSDRQTYGYTF
TRBJ1-5,TRBV12-3/TRBV12-4,CASSRIGTGVNQPQHF
TRBJ2-1,TRBV12-3/TRBV12-4,CASSHGGASNEQFF
TRBJ1-2,TRBV7-3,CASSLGTGGEDYGYTF
TRBJ1-5,TRBV11-3,CASSLQVNQPQHF
TRBJ2-1,TRBV20-1,CSASVPGLAGLEFF
TRBJ2-7,TRBV29-1,CSVGLGTGRYEQYF
TRBJ1-1,TRBV6-5,CASVGNTEAFF
TRBJ1-5,TRBV15,CATSRDRGQPQHF
TRBJ1-1,TRBV12-3/TRBV12-4,CASRRGVDTEAFF
TRBJ2-5,TRBV5-1,CASSRGGTQETQYF
TRBJ2-2,TRBV20-1,CSAGGGEFTTNTGELFF
TRBJ2-3,TRBV20-1,CSAFGQGDTDTQYF
TRBJ1-1,TRBV7-9,CASSRTLTQLGGTEAFF
TRBJ2-7,TRBV7-9,CASSYEDGNSYEQYF
TRBJ2-5,TRBV29-1,CSARPIYGGPQETQYF
TRBJ1-2,TRBV27,CASSSPSNYGYTF
TRBJ2-7,TRBV11-3,CASSLDLSSYEQYF
TRBJ2-2,TRBV7-3,CASSHSGAGELFF
TRBJ1-3,TRBV14,CASSQLGSGGNTIYF
TRBJ2-1,TRBV6-2/TRBV6-3,CASSTRTRAHNEQFF
TRBJ1-5,TRBV19,CASSQQRDQPQHF
TRBJ2-7,TRBV28,CASSFPDRAGEQYF